These 20 T cell receptor beta chains were sequenced from one sample in a study of blood T cell repertoires in COVID-19. This table comes from immunoSEQ multiplex PCR, and its TCRdb copy is limited to in-frame clones, with some not included. The repertoire has a few hundred thousand clones, under 85% of them found once; the top ten carry 0.85% to 1%. Sequenced: peripheral blood. The origin of the receptors is a human donor with COVID-19, enrolled during active disease. The donor label of this sample is uncertain.

This rearrangement joins TRBV18 to TRBJ1-5; TRBD1 aligns across 8 bases. The length of the CDR3 is 20 residues. With 3 bases clipped from V and 0 bases from J, the junction kept 16 bases outside the gene matches. CDR1 is KGHSH and CDR2 is LQKENI in the germline V gene. The CDR3 loop is CASSPGFRGRDGGSNQPQHF. As DNA, the CDR3 is TGTGCCAGCTCACCTGGATTCAGGGGGCGCGACGGTGGTAGCAATCAGCCCCAGCATTTT.

This rearrangement joins TRBV5-1 to TRBJ1-1; tentative D call: TRBD1 (6 bases). Trimming left V 4 bases short and J 0 bases short, with 13 bases between. The CDR3 is 15 amino acids. The V gene's germline CDR1 is SGHRS and CDR2 YFSETQ. CDR3 loop: CASSLTGTMNTEAFF. The CDR3 nucleotides read TGCGCCAGCAGCCTAACCGGGACAATGAACACTGAAGCTTTCTTT.

The rearrangement joins TRBV4-2 to TRBJ2-7; the match to TRBD2 covers 10 bases. CDR1 is LGHNA, CDR2 YNFKEQ, per germline. Losses at the gene ends were 4 bases for V and 0 bases for J; bases not matched to a gene: 3. The CDR3 runs 15 residues. The CDR3: CASSLVAGGSYEQYF. For the CDR3, the DNA is TGTGCCAGCAGCCTAGTAGCGGGAGGCTCCTACGAGCAGTACTTC.

The chain uses TRBV11-2 and TRBJ2-1, with 11 nucleotides matching TRBD2. V gave up 6 bases and J gave up 6 bases; unmatched junction bases: 13. The CDR3 is 17 residues long. CDR1 SGHAT and CDR2 FQNNGV come from the germline V gene. The CDR3 loop reads CASSSIVLAGVVNEQFF. The CDR3 nucleotides read TGTGCCAGCAGTTCCATCGTACTAGCGGGAGTGGTCAATGAGCAGTTCTTC.

This clone has a single count. V usage is TRBV7-8 and J usage is TRBJ1-1; D perhaps matches TRBD1 (6 bases). The V end lost 5 bases, the J end lost 0 bases, and 13 bases lay between the germline ends. CDR1 is SGHVS and CDR2 is FQNEAQ in the germline V gene. The CDR3 covers 15 residues. The chain's CDR3 is CASSREGGLNTEAFF. CDR3 bases: TGTGCCAGCAGCCGAGAAGGGGGTTTGAACACTGAAGCTTTCTTT.

The chain uses TRBV19 and TRBJ1-1; tentatively, D is TRBD1 (5 bases). The length of the CDR3 is 14 residues. Germline values: CDR1 LNHDA, CDR2 SQIVND (reference sequence). Trimming removed 3 bases at V and 10 bases at J, with 18 bases between. CDR3 sequence: CASSIGGEGWGAFF. Written as DNA, the CDR3 is TGTGCCAGTAGTATCGGGGGGGAAGGCTGGGGAGCTTTCTTT.

The rearrangement links TRBV6-5 to TRBJ1-3; 8 bases are a match to TRBD1. The length of the CDR3 is 13 residues. Germline loops: CDR1 MNHEY, CDR2 SVGAGI. V shed 4 bases and J 4 bases; nucleotides not matched to a gene: 0. CDR3 in amino acids: CASSWDRGNTIYF. The CDR3 DNA reads as TGTGCCAGCAGTTGGGACAGGGGAAACACCATATATTTT.

The gene calls are TRBV10-3 and TRBJ2-7; D is unresolved. V lost 8 bases, J lost 3 bases, and 11 bases lay in between. This CDR3 region has 12 residues. Germline lookup yields CDR1 ENHRY and CDR2 SYGVKD. The CDR3: CAIGPDVYEQYF. In DNA, the CDR3 is TGTGCCATCGGCCCCGATGTCTACGAGCAGTACTTC.

The chain joins TRBV11-3 to TRBJ2-1, with 11 positions matching TRBD1. The CDR3 length is 15 residues. Per germline, CDR1 SGHNT and CDR2 YENEEA. The junction had 4 bases not matched to a gene; V was cut back by 3 bases and J by 6 bases. The CDR3 region is CASSFGTGGFNEQFF. CDR3 coding DNA: TGTGCCAGCAGCTTCGGGACAGGGGGTTTCAATGAGCAGTTCTTC. Drawing the rest from reference TRBV11-3 and TRBJ2-1, the complete variable domain is EAGVVQSPRYKIIEKKQPVAFWCNPISGHNTLYWYLQNLGQGPELLIRYENEEAVDDSQLPKDRFSAERLKGVDSTLKIQPAELGDSAVYLCASSFGTGGFNEQFFGPGTRLTVL.

The gene calls are TRBV30 and TRBJ2-2; 8 bases line up with TRBD1. Germline-derived CDR1 and CDR2 are GTSNPN and SVGIG (reference sequence). This CDR3 contains 15 residues. V shed 8 bases and J 3 bases; nucleotides not matched to a gene: 11. The CDR3 nucleotides read TGTGCCAGCCCTCGACAGGGGCAGTACACCGGGGAGCTGTTTTTT. Its protein product is CASPRQGQYTGELFF.

This clone was observed a single time. The rearrangement uses TRBV7-2 and TRBJ2-7, with 11 positions matching TRBD2. Per the germline V gene, CDR1 is SGHTA and CDR2 is FQGNSA. The CDR3 is 15 amino acids. V trimming: 6 bases; J trimming: 3 bases; junction bases outside the gene matches: 7. The CDR3: CASSHLAGGIYEQYF. The DNA of the CDR3 is TGTGCCAGCAGTCATCTAGCGGGAGGAATCTACGAGCAGTACTTC.

This clone turned up a few times. The chain recombines TRBV11-2 with TRBJ1-1; 7 bases are a match to TRBD1. V shed 6 bases and J 7 bases; nucleotides not matched to a gene: 11. CDR3 size: 14 residues. Germline V lookup: CDR1 SGHAT, CDR2 FQNNGV. The CDR3 region is CASSRQGGNSEAFF. The CDR3 DNA reads TGTGCCAGCAGTCGCCAAGGGGGCAATAGTGAAGCTTTCTTT.

V gene TRBV27 combines with J gene TRBJ2-7; 8 positions match TRBD2. Losses at the gene ends were 6 bases for V and 2 bases for J; bases not matched to a gene: 6. CDR3 size: 14 residues. Germline V gives CDR1 MNHEY, CDR2 SMNVEV (reference sequence). CDR3 nucleotide sequence: TGTGCCAGCAGACGGCGGGAGGCTCCCTACGAGCAGTACTTC. Protein product: CASRRREAPYEQYF.

This clone was detected a few times. The chain recombines TRBV24-1 with TRBJ2-5, with 7 positions matching TRBD2. The CDR3 runs to 16 residues. Germline assignment: CDR1 KGHDR and CDR2 SFDVKD. The V and J ends lost 3 bases and 5 bases, in that order; junction bases with no gene match: 11. The DNA of the CDR3 is TGTGCCACCAGTGATGCTGTGGGAGGGAGCGTGGAGACCCAGTACTTC. Protein product: CATSDAVGGSVETQYF.

The chain employs TRBV27 and TRBJ1-1; possible D gene TRBD1, 5 bases. Trimming removed 2 bases from V and 0 bases from J, with 16 bases in between. Germline values: CDR1 MNHEY, CDR2 SMNVEV (reference sequence). The CDR3 contains 17 residues. CDR3 DNA: TGTGCCAGCAGTTTAGTCTCTGGCACAGGCCTGAACACTGAAGCTTTCTTT. Translating it yields CASSLVSGTGLNTEAFF.

The chain joins TRBV19 to TRBJ1-2; 12 positions agree with TRBD1. The CDR3 runs 15 residues. CDR1 and CDR2 (germline): LNHDA, SQIVND (reference sequence). The V gene end was trimmed by 5 bases and the J gene end by 4 bases; junction bases not matched to a gene: 5. The CDR3 here is CASSPGTGGPYGYTF. The CDR3 DNA sequence: TGTGCCAGTAGTCCAGGGACAGGGGGCCCCTATGGCTACACCTTC.

In this sample, this clone turned up a few times. DNA for the CDR3: TGTGCCAGCAGCGTAGACCAGACGCGGACTGAAGCTTTCTTT. Translation gives CASSVDQTRTEAFF. The chain employs TRBV9 and TRBJ1-1; D remains ambiguous. This CDR3 is built from 14 residues. Looked up from germline, CDR1 is SGDLS and CDR2 is YYNGEE. Trimming took 0 bases from V and 5 from J, leaving 11 bases between them.

This clone was counted a few times. The chain links TRBV28 to TRBJ2-7; 7 positions match TRBD1. Germline V gene sequence: CDR1 MDHEN, CDR2 SYDVKM. V dropped 5 bases and J dropped 12; count of bases not matched to a gene: 16. The CDR3 sequence is 14 residues long. In DNA, the CDR3 is TGTGCCAGCAGTCCCCCGACAGGGACCCTTGGGCGGTACTTC. The encoded protein is CASSPPTGTLGRYF.

The chain employs TRBV27 and TRBJ2-3; 7 bases map to TRBD2. Germline V gives CDR1 MNHEY, CDR2 SMNVEV (reference sequence). CDR3 length: 16 amino acids. Losses at the gene ends were 0 bases for V and 1 base for J; bases not matched to a gene: 4. The CDR3 region has the DNA TGTGCCAGCAGTTTATCGCGGGGGTGGGGCACAGATACGCAGTATTTT. Its translation: CASSLSRGWGTDTQYF.

The chain has TRBV29-1 and TRBJ1-1; D is possibly TRBD1 (6 bases). Between the trimmed V and J ends, which lost 8 bases and 1 base, there was a span of 8 bases. The CDR3 covers 11 residues. Germline CDR1 SQVTM, CDR2 ANQGSEA. This chain's CDR3 is CSQGQNTEAFF. For the CDR3, the DNA is TGCAGCCAGGGGCAGAACACTGAAGCTTTCTTT. The variable domain in full, completed from reference TRBV29-1 and TRBJ1-1, reads SAVISQKPSRDICQRGTSLTIQCQVDSQVTMMFWYRQQPGQSLTLIATANQGSEATYESGFVIDKFPISRPNLTFSTLTVSNMSPEDSSIYLCSQGQNTEAFFGQGTRLTVV.